This passage covers 30 T cell receptor beta chains from one sample sequenced in a study of blood T cell repertoires in COVID-19. Some clones are missing from TCRdb's copy, which holds only in-frame ones; the method was immunoSEQ multiplex PCR. The profile shows roughly 97,000 clones, less than 95% of them singletons. The material sequenced was peripheral blood. Source of these receptors: a man in his fifties or sixties with acute or convalescent COVID-19.

The chain combines TRBV3-1 (or the pseudogene TRBV3-2) with TRBJ2-3; weak D call: TRBD2 (5 bases). The CDR3 extends over 13 amino acids. CDR1 is LGHDT and CDR2 is YNNKEL in the germline V gene (reference sequence). V dropped 5 bases and J dropped 1 base, with 7 bases sitting between them. CDR3 bases: TGTGCCAGCAGCTCGAGGGGCACAGATACGCAGTATTTT. Translating gives CASSSRGTDTQYF.

This clone was counted only a few times. The rearrangement links TRBV29-1 to TRBJ2-1; 8 bases map to TRBD2. In germline, CDR1 is SQVTM, CDR2 ANQGSEA. The CDR3 is made up of 18 amino acids. Unmatched junction bases numbered 14, after V lost 3 bases and J lost 1 base. The CDR3 protein is CSVDGAGGLQGSYNEQFF. The CDR3 region has the DNA TGCAGCGTTGATGGGGCGGGGGGCCTTCAGGGATCCTACAATGAGCAGTTCTTC.

CDR3 in DNA: TGTGCCAGCGACCAGGGACAGAAGAACACTGAAGCTTTCTTT. As protein: CASDQGQKNTEAFF. The chain carries TRBV7-8 and TRBJ1-1; 7 positions agree with TRBD1. The CDR3 runs 14 residues. V lost 8 bases, J lost 1 base, and 7 bases stayed unmatched. In germline, CDR1 is SGHVS, CDR2 FQNEAQ.

The chain couples TRBV7-9 to TRBJ1-1; D remains ambiguous. V was cut by 5 bases and J by 6 bases, with 22 bases left in between. This CDR3 comprises 16 residues. CDR1 is SEHNR, CDR2 FQNEAQ, per germline (reference sequence). CDR3 nucleotides: TGTGCCAGCAGCCCTCCCGGAGGGTCCGGAATCTCTGAAGCTTTCTTT. Protein: CASSPPGGSGISEAFF.

V usage is TRBV2 and J usage is TRBJ1-3, with no clear D. This CDR3 contains 15 residues. Germline CDR1 reads SNHLY; CDR2 reads FYNNEI. V was pared by 3 bases and J by 4 bases, with 13 bases between. The CDR3 nucleotides are TGTGCCAGCAGTGATCCCCCGGGAGGAGGAAACACCATATATTTT. This gives the protein CASSDPPGGGNTIYF. Full variable domain (rest looked up from reference TRBV2 and TRBJ1-3): EPEVTQTPSHQVTQMGQEVILRCVPISNHLYFYWYRQILGQKVEFLVSFYNNEISEKSEIFDDQFSVERPDGSNFTLKIRSTKLEDSAMYFCASSDPPGGGNTIYFGEGSWLTVV.

The chain links TRBV6-1 to TRBJ1-1; D might be TRBD1 (6 bases). V lost 2 bases and J 7 bases, leaving 11 bases between the germline ends. The CDR3 runs 13 residues. CDR1 is MNHNS, CDR2 SASEGT, per germline. CDR3 DNA: TGTGCCAGCAGTGAATCAGGGGATGTTGAAGCTTTCTTT. It is translated as CASSESGDVEAFF.

This clone appeared once. Sequence at one end of the junction differs from germline and may be a read error. The rearrangement links TRBV28 to TRBJ1-2; 7 bases line up with TRBD1. Germline assignment: CDR1 MDHEN and CDR2 SYDVKM. The CDR3 spans 11 residues. CDR3 region: CAGRGAYGYTF. In DNA, the CDR3 is TGTGCCGGCAGGGGGGCCTATGGCTACACCTTC.

The rearrangement uses TRBV29-1 and TRBJ1-4; D gene unclear. The CDR3 contains 13 residues. CDR1 and CDR2 (germline): SQVTM, ANQGSEA. The V end was cut by 0 bases, the J end by 14 bases, with 16 bases between. Written as DNA, the CDR3 is TGCAGCGTTGAAGATCACAAAGCTTCGGGGCTGTTTTTT. Its translation: CSVEDHKASGLFF.

The chain employs TRBV18 and TRBJ2-5, with D unresolved. Germline CDR1 KGHSH, CDR2 LQKENI. The CDR3 has 14 amino acids. V was pared by 0 bases and J by 1 base, with 6 bases between. The CDR3 DNA reads as TGTGCCAGCTCACCACCTGCGGTCCAAGAGACCCAGTACTTC. The encoded protein is CASSPPAVQETQYF. The full variable domain, rest sourced from reference TRBV18 and TRBJ2-5, is NAGVMQNPRHLVRRRGQEARLRCSPMKGHSHVYWYRQLPEEGLKFMVYLQKENIIDESGMPKERFSAEFPKEGPSILRIQQVVRGDSAAYFCASSPPAVQETQYFGPGTRLLVL.

V and J are TRBV11-3 and TRBJ2-3, with D maybe TRBD1 (5 bases). Germline V lookup: CDR1 SGHNT, CDR2 YENEEA. The CDR3 runs to 16 residues. V lost 2 bases, J lost 0 bases, and 12 bases lay in between. In DNA, the CDR3 is TGTGCCAGCAGCTTAAACGACAGAGGAAGCACAGATACGCAGTATTTT. It codes for CASSLNDRGSTDTQYF. Combining the CDR3 with reference TRBV11-3 and TRBJ2-3 gives the whole variable domain EAGVVQSPRYKIIEKKQPVAFWCNPISGHNTLYWYLQNLGQGPELLIRYENEEAVDDSQLPKDRFSAERLKGVDSTLKIQPAELGDSAVYLCASSLNDRGSTDTQYFGPGTRLTVL.

V is TRBV5-4 and J is TRBJ2-5, with 8 bases that match TRBD2. This CDR3 spans 14 amino acids. The germline CDR1 and CDR2 sequences are SGHNT and YYREEE (reference sequence). J lost 5 bases, V lost 4 bases, and 7 bases had no gene match. CDR3 DNA: TGTGCCAGCAGCACCCCGGGGGGGCGGGAGACCCAGTACTTC. It encodes CASSTPGGRETQYF.

On this clone itself: Within the sample, other DNA sequences also encode this same CDR3. This sequence joins TRBV20-1 and TRBJ1-1; D is unclear. V gave up 6 bases and J gave up 7 bases, with 9 bases separating them. The CDR3 covers 10 residues. The V gene's germline CDR1 is DFQATT and CDR2 SNEGSKA (reference sequence). The CDR3 coding sequence is TGCAGTGCAACACCTGATGAAGCTTTCTTT. Amino acids: CSATPDEAFF.

The genes are TRBV5-1 and TRBJ1-1; D is ambiguous. V lost 4 bases to trimming and J lost 1 base, with 11 bases between them. The CDR3 totals 14 residues. The germline V gene has CDR1 SGHRS and CDR2 YFSETQ. The CDR3 nucleotides are TGCGCCAGCAGCGCCAGTACCCCGAACACTGAAGCTTTCTTT. It codes for CASSASTPNTEAFF.

The chain joins TRBV6-5 to TRBJ1-1; 10 bases are shared with TRBD1. The CDR3 runs to 15 residues. The ends lost 2 bases at V and 11 bases at J; junction bases unmatched: 11. The germline gives CDR1 MNHEY, CDR2 SVGAGI. For the CDR3, the DNA is TGTGCCAGCAGTTACATGGGACAGGGGAGGACAGCGGCTTTCTTT. It translates to CASSYMGQGRTAAFF.

The gene calls are TRBV5-8 and TRBJ1-3, with D maybe TRBD1 (5 bases). With 4 bases removed from V and 1 base from J, the gap between germline ends came to 15 bases. Germline lookup yields CDR1 SGHTS and CDR2 YDEGEE. The CDR3 totals 16 residues. CDR3 sequence: CASSPPLRVSGNTIYF. The CDR3 nucleotides are TGTGCCAGCAGCCCCCCTCTCAGGGTTTCTGGAAACACCATATATTTT.

The chain joins TRBV11-2 to TRBJ1-1, with D perhaps matching TRBD1 (5 bases). V dropped 3 bases and J dropped 3 bases, with 11 bases sitting between them. CDR3 length equals 14 residues. From germline, CDR1 is SGHAT and CDR2 FQNNGV. The CDR3 sequence: CASSFRGRDTEAFF. The DNA for the CDR3 is TGTGCCAGCAGCTTTCGGGGGAGGGACACTGAAGCTTTCTTT.

The genes are TRBV3-1 (or the pseudogene TRBV3-2) and TRBJ2-6; D perhaps matches TRBD2 (5 bases). Between the trimmed V and J ends, which lost 1 base and 2 bases, there was a span of 9 bases. This CDR3 has 16 amino acids. CDR1 is LGHDT and CDR2 is YNNKEL in the germline V gene (reference sequence). As DNA, the CDR3 is TGTGCCAGCAGCCAAGGATCGGGGACTGGGGCCAACGTCCTGACTTTC. It is translated as CASSQGSGTGANVLTF.

V and J are TRBV5-6 and TRBJ1-1; 7 nucleotides agree with TRBD1. Germline loops: CDR1 SGHDT, CDR2 YYEEEE. The CDR3 is 14 amino acids. V lost 4 bases, J lost 4 bases, and 7 bases stayed unmatched. CDR3 sequence reads: CASSDGQAFTEAFF. The CDR3 DNA reads TGTGCCAGCAGCGACGGACAGGCCTTCACTGAAGCTTTCTTT. The variable domain in full, with the rest retrieved from reference TRBV5-6 and TRBJ1-1, is DAGVTQSPTHLIKTRGQQVTLRCSPKSGHDTVSWYQQALGQGPQFIFQYYEEEERQRGNFPDRFSGHQFPNYSSELNVNALLLGDSALYLCASSDGQAFTEAFFGQGTRLTVV.

Remarks on this clone: This same CDR3 is encoded by further DNA sequences in the sample. The chain recombines TRBV18 with TRBJ1-1; TRBD1 matches at 7 bases. V was clipped by 5 bases and J by 2 bases; unmatched bases: 2. The CDR3 totals 13 residues. Per germline, CDR1 KGHSH and CDR2 LQKENI. Written as DNA, the CDR3 is TGTGCCAGCTCAGGACAGGCTAACACTGAAGCTTTCTTT. Amino acid sequence: CASSGQANTEAFF.

The chain has TRBV19 and TRBJ1-5; a weak D match, TRBD1 (5 bases). Per germline, CDR1 LNHDA and CDR2 SQIVND (reference sequence). V gave up 0 bases and J gave up 1 base, with 10 bases separating them. This CDR3 comprises 16 residues. Here the CDR3 reads CASSIEGGRSNQPQHF. The CDR3 bases are TGTGCCAGTAGTATAGAGGGGGGTAGGAGCAATCAGCCCCAGCATTTT.

The chain is built from TRBV2 and TRBJ1-2; 8 bases fit TRBD1. V lost 7 bases and J lost 1; bases outside the gene matches: 5. In germline, CDR1 is SNHLY, CDR2 FYNNEI. The CDR3 is 14 amino acids. The chain's CDR3 is CASTGGAVNYGYTF. The CDR3 region has the DNA TGTGCCAGCACAGGGGGCGCCGTTAACTATGGCTACACCTTC. The whole variable domain, remainder taken from reference TRBV2 and TRBJ1-2, is EPEVTQTPSHQVTQMGQEVILRCVPISNHLYFYWYRQILGQKVEFLVSFYNNEISEKSEIFDDQFSVERPDGSNFTLKIRSTKLEDSAMYFCASTGGAVNYGYTFGSGTRLTVV.

The chain joins TRBV3-1 (or the pseudogene TRBV3-2) to TRBJ1-6, with unresolved D. Germline CDR1 and CDR2: LGHDT and YNNKEL (reference sequence). The V end was cut by 2 bases, the J end by 7 bases, with 9 bases between. The CDR3 is 14 amino acids. In nucleotides, the CDR3 is TGTGCCAGCAGCCAAATGTCAGAAAATTCACCCCTCCACTTT. It translates to CASSQMSENSPLHF.

V is TRBV6-5 and J is TRBJ1-1; no firm D call. The germline V and J ends were trimmed by 0 bases and 1 base, with 9 bases remaining between them. Germline V gene data show CDR1 as MNHEY and CDR2 as SVGAGI. This CDR3 has 15 amino acids. The DNA for the CDR3 is TGTGCCAGCAGTTACTCCGGAGTAAGGAACACTGAAGCTTTCTTT. This codes for CASSYSGVRNTEAFF.

This clone has only one observation. The chain uses TRBV5-4 and TRBJ1-1; unclear D gene. V was shortened by 1 base and J by 2 bases, with 9 bases between the two germline ends. This CDR3 comprises 14 residues. Germline loops: CDR1 SGHNT, CDR2 YYREEE (reference sequence). CDR3 DNA: TGTGCCAGCAGCTTGAACCGGGGTAACACTGAAGCTTTCTTT. Its translation: CASSLNRGNTEAFF. Variable domain in full (rest from reference TRBV5-4 and TRBJ1-1): ETGVTQSPTHLIKTRGQQVTLRCSSQSGHNTVSWYQQALGQGPQFIFQYYREEENGRGNFPPRFSGLQFPNYSSELNVNALELDDSALYLCASSLNRGNTEAFFGQGTRLTVV.

V usage is TRBV29-1 and J usage is TRBJ1-1; tentative D call: TRBD1 (5 bases). The CDR3 is made up of 12 amino acids. Germline V lookup: CDR1 SQVTM, CDR2 ANQGSEA. V shed 3 bases and J shed 10 bases, with 15 bases lying between them. The chain's CDR3 is CSVDQQGVRAFF. The CDR3 DNA reads as TGCAGCGTTGATCAGCAGGGTGTACGAGCTTTCTTT.

The chain has TRBV27 and TRBJ1-6; 10 bases are a match to TRBD1. This CDR3 contains 16 residues. J was trimmed by 14 bases and V by 3 bases; bases with no gene match: 13. CDR1 MNHEY and CDR2 SMNVEV come from the germline V gene (reference sequence). CDR3 sequence reads: CASSFRDRGLVRALHF. DNA for the CDR3: TGTGCCAGCAGTTTTCGAGACAGGGGGCTGGTTAGGGCCCTCCACTTT.

The V gene is TRBV28, the J gene TRBJ1-4; the D is unclear. Germline-derived CDR1 and CDR2 are MDHEN and SYDVKM. V was clipped by 7 bases and J by 3 bases, with 21 bases between them. The CDR3 runs 17 residues. The CDR3 loop reads CASTQVTLGASNEKLFF. CDR3 bases: TGTGCCAGCACCCAAGTAACCTTGGGCGCTTCTAATGAAAAACTGTTTTTT.

This chain uses TRBV19 with TRBJ1-2; D may be TRBD1 (6 bases). The germline gives CDR1 LNHDA, CDR2 SQIVND (reference sequence). The CDR3 is made up of 14 amino acids. V lost 3 bases and J lost 6, with 14 bases in between. As DNA, the CDR3 is TGTGCCAGTAGTATTAAATTCCAGGGGCATGGCTACACCTTC. It specifies CASSIKFQGHGYTF.

The gene calls are TRBV2 and TRBJ1-5; 7 nucleotides align to TRBD1. Germline values: CDR1 SNHLY, CDR2 FYNNEI. The V gene end was trimmed by 6 bases and the J gene end by 9 bases; junction bases not matched to a gene: 17. The CDR3 is 16 amino acids. The CDR3 protein is CASRVDRQNSGGPQHF. In DNA, the CDR3 is TGTGCCAGCAGGGTGGACAGGCAAAACTCCGGGGGGCCCCAGCATTTT.

V and J are TRBV28 and TRBJ1-1, with no clear D. V was clipped by 8 bases and J by 7 bases, with 11 bases between them. CDR3 length equals 11 residues. Germline loops: CDR1 MDHEN, CDR2 SYDVKM. CDR3 region: CASRDFGEAFF. The CDR3 region has the DNA TGTGCCAGCCGCGACTTTGGTGAAGCTTTCTTT.